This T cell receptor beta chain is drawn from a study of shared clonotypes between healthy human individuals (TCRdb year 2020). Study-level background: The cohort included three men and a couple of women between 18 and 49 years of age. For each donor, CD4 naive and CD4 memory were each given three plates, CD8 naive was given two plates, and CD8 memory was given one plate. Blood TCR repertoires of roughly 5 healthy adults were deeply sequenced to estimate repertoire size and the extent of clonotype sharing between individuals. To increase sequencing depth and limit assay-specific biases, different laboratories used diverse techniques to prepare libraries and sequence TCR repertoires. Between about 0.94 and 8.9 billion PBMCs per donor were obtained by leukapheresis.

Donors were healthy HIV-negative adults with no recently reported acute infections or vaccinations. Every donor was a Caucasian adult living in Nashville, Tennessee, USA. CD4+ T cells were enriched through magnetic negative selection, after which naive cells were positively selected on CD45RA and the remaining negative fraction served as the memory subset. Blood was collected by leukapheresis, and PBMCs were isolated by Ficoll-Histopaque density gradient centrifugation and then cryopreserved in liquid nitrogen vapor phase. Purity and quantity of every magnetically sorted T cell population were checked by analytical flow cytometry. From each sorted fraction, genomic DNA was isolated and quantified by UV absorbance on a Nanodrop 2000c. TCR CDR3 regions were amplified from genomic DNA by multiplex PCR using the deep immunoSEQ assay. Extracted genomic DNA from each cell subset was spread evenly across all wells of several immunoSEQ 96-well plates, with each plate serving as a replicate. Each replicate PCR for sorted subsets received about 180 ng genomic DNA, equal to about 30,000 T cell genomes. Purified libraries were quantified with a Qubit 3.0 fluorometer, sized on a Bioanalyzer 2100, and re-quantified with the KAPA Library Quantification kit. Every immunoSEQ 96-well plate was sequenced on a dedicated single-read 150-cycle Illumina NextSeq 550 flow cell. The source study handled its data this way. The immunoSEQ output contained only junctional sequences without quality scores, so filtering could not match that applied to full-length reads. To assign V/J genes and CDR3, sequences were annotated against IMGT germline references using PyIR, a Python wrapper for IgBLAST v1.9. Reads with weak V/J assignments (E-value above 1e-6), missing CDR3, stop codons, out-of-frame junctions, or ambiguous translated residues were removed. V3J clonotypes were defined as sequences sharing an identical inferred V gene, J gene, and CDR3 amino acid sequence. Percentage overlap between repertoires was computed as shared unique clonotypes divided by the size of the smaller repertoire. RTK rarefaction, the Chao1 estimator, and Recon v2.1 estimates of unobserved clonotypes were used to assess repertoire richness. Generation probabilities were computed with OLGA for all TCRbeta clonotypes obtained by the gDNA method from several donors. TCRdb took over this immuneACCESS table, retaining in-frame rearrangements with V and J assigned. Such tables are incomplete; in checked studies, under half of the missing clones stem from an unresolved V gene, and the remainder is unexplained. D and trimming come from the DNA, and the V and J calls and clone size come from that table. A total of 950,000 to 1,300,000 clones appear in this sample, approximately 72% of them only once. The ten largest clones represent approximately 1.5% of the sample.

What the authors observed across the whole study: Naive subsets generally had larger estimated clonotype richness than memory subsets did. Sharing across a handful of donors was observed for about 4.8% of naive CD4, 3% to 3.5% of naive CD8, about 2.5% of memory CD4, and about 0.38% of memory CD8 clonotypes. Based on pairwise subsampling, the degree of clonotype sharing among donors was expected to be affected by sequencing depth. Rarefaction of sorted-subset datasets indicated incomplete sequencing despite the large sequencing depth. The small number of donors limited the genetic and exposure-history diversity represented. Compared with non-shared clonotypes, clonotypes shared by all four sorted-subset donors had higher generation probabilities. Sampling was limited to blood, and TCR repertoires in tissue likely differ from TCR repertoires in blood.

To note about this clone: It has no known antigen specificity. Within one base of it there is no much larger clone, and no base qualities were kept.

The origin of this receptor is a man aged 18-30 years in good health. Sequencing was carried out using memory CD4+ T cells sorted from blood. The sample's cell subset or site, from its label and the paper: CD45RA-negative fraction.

DNA sequence: TGCGCCAGCAGCGGACAGGGGTCAGAGACCCAGTACTTC. This encodes CASSGQGSETQYF. The V and J genes are TRBV5-1 and TRBJ2-5; TRBD1 fits 9 bases in the junction. V and J are trimmed by 4 bases and 4 bases, and the gene matches miss 2 bases of the junction. For CDR1 and CDR2, the germline V gene lists SGHRS and YFSETQ. The CDR3 sequence holds 13 residues, the cysteine and phenylalanine included. Just the 39-base CDR3 DNA is kept, in frame starting at base 1.